This T cell receptor (beta chain) was identified during a study of PD-1 blockade in classical Hodgkin lymphoma. General observations from the study: At baseline, newly diagnosed patients reportedly showed less TCR diversity than healthy donors. Researchers reported that CD4+ TCR diversity, though not CD8+, rose significantly by C4D1.

A note on this clone: Its antigen is undetermined.

The patients all showed relapse after autologous stem cell transplantation, while their brentuximab vedotin exposure varied. Data came from immunoSEQ multiplex PCR; TCRdb stores just in-frame clones and leaves some out. The top ten hold 15% to 20% of the sample, which has 100,000 to 130,000 clones, nearly 90% seen once. Trimming pared 2 bases from V and 4 bases from J, leaving 15 bases between. The CDR3 sequence is 16 residues long. Germline V gene data show CDR1 as ENHRY and CDR2 as SYGVKD. V and J are TRBV10-3 and TRBJ2-1; D may be TRBD1 (6 bases). This receptor was obtained from a human donor with classical Hodgkin lymphoma. The source material was peripheral blood mononuclear cells (PBMCs), sampled before the second cycle of nivolumab. Here the CDR3 DNA reads TGTGCCATCAGTGAGCCCCCGGGACAACTTTACAATGAGCAGTTCTTC. Translation: CAISEPPGQLYNEQFF.